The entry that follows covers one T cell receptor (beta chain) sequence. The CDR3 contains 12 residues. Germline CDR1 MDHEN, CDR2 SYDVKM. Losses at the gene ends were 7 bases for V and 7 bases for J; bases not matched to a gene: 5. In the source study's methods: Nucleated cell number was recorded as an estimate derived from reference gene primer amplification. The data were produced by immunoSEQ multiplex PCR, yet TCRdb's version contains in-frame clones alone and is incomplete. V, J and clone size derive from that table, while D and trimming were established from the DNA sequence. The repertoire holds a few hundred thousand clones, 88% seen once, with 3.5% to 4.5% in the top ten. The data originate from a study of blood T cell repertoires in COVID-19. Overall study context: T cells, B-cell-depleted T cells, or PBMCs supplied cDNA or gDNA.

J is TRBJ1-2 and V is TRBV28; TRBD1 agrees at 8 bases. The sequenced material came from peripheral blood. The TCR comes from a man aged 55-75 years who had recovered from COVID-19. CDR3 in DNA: TGTGCCAGCAACGGACAGGGTTCTGGCTACACCTTC. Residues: CASNGQGSGYTF.